This TCR beta chain is drawn from a study of control samples from healthy donors and cancer patients (TCRdb year 2020). This clone was counted only a few times. The target of this receptor is not known. Base qualities are not at hand, and no much larger clone is one base apart. Libraries were made using the immunoSEQ multiplex PCR assay. The clones in this table, taken by TCRdb from immuneACCESS, are in-frame only. Not every clone is retained; where verified, under half of the shortfall comes from an unresolved V gene, and the cause of the rest is unknown. The sample table lists 100,000 to 150,000 clones, about 90% of them with a count of one. The ten top clones hold around 1.7% of the sample. The germline V gene provides CDR1 SGHNT and CDR2 YENEEA. From the cysteine through the phenylalanine, the CDR3 covers 14 amino acids. The kept DNA is CDR3 alone, 42 bases in frame from the first base. V is pared back by 5 bases and J by 1 base, with 8 bases lying between the germline termini.

The sequenced material came from blood. The chain was built from TRBV11-3 and TRBJ2-2, with a weak D call of TRBD2 (6 bases match). The sequence was collected from a man aged 18-30 years in good health. The nucleotide sequence is given as TGTGCCAGCAGCCTAGCGAAGAACACCGGGGAGCTGTTTTTT. Its product reads: CASSLAKNTGELFF.